The entry below describes one T cell receptor (beta chain). Its antigen remains unknown. This CDR3 is 15 amino acids long. The method was immunoSEQ multiplex PCR; TCRdb's version includes in-frame clones alone and lacks a portion of them. The table lists approximately 70,000 clones, 75% to 90% of them singletons, with around 13% in the top ten. The data belong to a study of lymphopenia after photon versus proton radiotherapy. Findings of the study overall: After the lymphocyte nadir, photon-treated repertoires showed oligoclonal expansion, especially of CD8+ Temra cells. Photon-treated patients lost naive T cells and TCR diversity; proton-treated stayed stable.

This sequence originates from a man aged 80 or over with esophageal cancer. The sequencing used peripheral blood, collected from a patient treated with proton-based radiotherapy. The rearrangement joins TRBV21-1 to TRBJ2-7; the listed D gene, TRBD2, was not tested against the DNA. TRBV21-1 is noted as a pseudogene. The CDR3 is CASGYRLAGSYEQYF. Here the CDR3 DNA reads TGTGCCAGCGGCTACCGACTGGCGGGGTCCTACGAGCAGTACTTC.